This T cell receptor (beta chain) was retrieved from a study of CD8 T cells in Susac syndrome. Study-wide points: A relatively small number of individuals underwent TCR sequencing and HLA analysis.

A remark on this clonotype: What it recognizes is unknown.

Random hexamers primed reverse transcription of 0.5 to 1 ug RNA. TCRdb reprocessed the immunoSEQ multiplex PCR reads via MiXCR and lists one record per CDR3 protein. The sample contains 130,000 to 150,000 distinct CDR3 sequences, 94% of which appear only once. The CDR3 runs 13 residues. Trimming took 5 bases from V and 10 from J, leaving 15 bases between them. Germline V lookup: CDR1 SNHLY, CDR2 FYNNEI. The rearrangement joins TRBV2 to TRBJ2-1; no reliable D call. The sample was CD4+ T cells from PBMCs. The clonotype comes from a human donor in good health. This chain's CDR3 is CASSRDDPREQFF. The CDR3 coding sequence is TGTGCCAGCAGTAGAGACGATCCCCGGGAGCAGTTCTTC.